This TCR beta chain emerged from a study of early T cells in non-severe SARS-CoV-2 infection. This clonotype appeared a few times. MiXCR, applied by TCRdb to the 5' RACE reads, yields one record per CDR3 protein. The repertoire holds nearly 45,000 distinct CDR3 sequences, about 11% seen once, with around a tenth in the top ten. The V gene end was trimmed by 6 bases and the J gene end by 5 bases; junction bases not matched to a gene: 14. In germline, CDR1 is SGHTA, CDR2 FQGTGA. CDR3 length: 16 residues. The chain couples TRBV7-3 to TRBJ1-1, with 8 bases that match TRBD1. The sequenced material came from whole blood. The receptor's source is an adult who was a healthcare worker with PCR-confirmed SARS-CoV-2 infection or an uninfected control (not recorded which). CDR3 coding DNA: TGTGCCAGCAGTCCTTCAGGACAGGGATGGGATACTGAAGCTTTCTTT. It yields the protein CASSPSGQGWDTEAFF.